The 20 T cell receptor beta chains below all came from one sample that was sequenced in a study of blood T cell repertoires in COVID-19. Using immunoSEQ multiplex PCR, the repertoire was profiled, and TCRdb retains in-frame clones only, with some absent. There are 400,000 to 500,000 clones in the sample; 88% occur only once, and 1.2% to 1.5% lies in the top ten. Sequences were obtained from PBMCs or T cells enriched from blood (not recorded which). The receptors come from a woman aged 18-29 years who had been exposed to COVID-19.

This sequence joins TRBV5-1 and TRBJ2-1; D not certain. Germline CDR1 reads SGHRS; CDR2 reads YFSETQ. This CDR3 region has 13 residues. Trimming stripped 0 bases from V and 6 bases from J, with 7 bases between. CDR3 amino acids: CASSLEQTNEQFF. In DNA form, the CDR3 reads TGCGCCAGCAGCTTGGAGCAAACCAATGAGCAGTTCTTC.

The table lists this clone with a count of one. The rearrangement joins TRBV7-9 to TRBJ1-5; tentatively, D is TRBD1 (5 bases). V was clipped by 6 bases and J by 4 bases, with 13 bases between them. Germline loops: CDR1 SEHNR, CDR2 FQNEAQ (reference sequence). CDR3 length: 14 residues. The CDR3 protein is CASSSGLPNQPQHF. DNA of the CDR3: TGTGCCAGCAGTTCGGGACTCCCGAATCAGCCCCAGCATTTT.

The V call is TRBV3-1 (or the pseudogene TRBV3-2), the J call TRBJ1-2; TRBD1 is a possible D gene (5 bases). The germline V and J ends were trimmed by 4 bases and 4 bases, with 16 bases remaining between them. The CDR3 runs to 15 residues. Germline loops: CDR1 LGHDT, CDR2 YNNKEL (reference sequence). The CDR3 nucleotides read TGTGCCAGCAGCCGCGTCGGGGGTAGATCCTATGGCTACACCTTC. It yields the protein CASSRVGGRSYGYTF.

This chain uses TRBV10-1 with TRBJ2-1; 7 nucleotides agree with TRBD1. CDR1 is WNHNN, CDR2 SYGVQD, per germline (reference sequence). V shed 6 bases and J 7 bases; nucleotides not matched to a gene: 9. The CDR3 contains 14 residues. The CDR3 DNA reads TGCGCCAGCAGCCCCGGGACAGCCAGTAATGAGCAGTTCTTC. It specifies CASSPGTASNEQFF.

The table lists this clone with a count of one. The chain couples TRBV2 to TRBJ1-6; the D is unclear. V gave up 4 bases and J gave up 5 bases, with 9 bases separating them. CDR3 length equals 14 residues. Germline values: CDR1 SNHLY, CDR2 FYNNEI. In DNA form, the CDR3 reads TGTGCCAGCAGTGTAGATGGTAATAATTCACCCCTCCACTTT. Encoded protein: CASSVDGNNSPLHF. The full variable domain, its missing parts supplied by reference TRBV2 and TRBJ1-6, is EPEVTQTPSHQVTQMGQEVILRCVPISNHLYFYWYRQILGQKVEFLVSFYNNEISEKSEIFDDQFSVERPDGSNFTLKIRSTKLEDSAMYFCASSVDGNNSPLHFGNGTRLTVT.

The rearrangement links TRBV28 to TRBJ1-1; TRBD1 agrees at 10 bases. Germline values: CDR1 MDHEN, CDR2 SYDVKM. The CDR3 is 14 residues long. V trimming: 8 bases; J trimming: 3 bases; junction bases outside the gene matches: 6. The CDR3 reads CASEDRGLDTEAFF. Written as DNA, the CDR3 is TGTGCCAGCGAAGACAGGGGGCTCGACACTGAAGCTTTCTTT.

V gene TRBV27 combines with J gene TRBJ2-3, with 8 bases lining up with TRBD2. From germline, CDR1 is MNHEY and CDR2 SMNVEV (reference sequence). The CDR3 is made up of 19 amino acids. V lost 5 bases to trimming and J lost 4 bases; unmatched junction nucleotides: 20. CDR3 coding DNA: TGTGCCAGCAGTCTAGCTGGAGCGGGGGCCTACCCATCCGCAGATACGCAGTATTTT. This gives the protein CASSLAGAGAYPSADTQYF.

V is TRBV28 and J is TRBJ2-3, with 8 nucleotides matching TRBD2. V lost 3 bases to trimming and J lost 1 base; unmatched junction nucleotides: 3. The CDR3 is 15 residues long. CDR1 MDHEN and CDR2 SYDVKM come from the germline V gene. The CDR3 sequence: CASSLGLEGTDTQYF. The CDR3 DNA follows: TGTGCCAGCAGTTTGGGACTAGAAGGCACAGATACGCAGTATTTT. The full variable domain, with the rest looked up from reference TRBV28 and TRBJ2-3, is DVKVTQSSRYLVKRTGEKVFLECVQDMDHENMFWYRQDPGLGLRLIYFSYDVKMKEKGDIPEGYSVSREKKERFSLILESASTNQTSMYLCASSLGLEGTDTQYFGPGTRLTVL.

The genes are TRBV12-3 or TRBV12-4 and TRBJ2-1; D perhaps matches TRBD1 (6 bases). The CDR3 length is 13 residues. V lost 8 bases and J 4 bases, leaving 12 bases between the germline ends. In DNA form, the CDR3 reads TGTGCCAGCCGAGAACAGGGTTACAATGAGCAGTTCTTC. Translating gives CASREQGYNEQFF.

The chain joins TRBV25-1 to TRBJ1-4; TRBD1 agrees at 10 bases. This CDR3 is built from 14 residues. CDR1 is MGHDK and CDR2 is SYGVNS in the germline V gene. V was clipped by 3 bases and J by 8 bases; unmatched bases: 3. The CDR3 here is CASSETGGGEKLFF. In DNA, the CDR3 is TGTGCCAGCAGTGAGACAGGGGGCGGGGAAAAACTGTTTTTT.

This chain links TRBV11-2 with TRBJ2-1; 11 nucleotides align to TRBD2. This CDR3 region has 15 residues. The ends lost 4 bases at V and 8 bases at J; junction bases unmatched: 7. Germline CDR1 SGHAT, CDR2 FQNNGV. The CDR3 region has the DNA TGTGCCAGCAGCTCAAGACTAGCGGGAAGGTATGAGCAGTTCTTC. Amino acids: CASSSRLAGRYEQFF.

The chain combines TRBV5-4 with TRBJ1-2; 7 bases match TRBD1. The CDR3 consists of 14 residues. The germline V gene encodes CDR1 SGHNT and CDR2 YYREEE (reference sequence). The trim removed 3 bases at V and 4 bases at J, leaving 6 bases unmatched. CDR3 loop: CASSYTGASYGYTF. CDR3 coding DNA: TGTGCCAGCAGCTACACAGGGGCCTCCTATGGCTACACCTTC. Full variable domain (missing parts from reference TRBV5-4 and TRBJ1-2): ETGVTQSPTHLIKTRGQQVTLRCSSQSGHNTVSWYQQALGQGPQFIFQYYREEENGRGNFPPRFSGLQFPNYSSELNVNALELDDSALYLCASSYTGASYGYTFGSGTRLTVV.

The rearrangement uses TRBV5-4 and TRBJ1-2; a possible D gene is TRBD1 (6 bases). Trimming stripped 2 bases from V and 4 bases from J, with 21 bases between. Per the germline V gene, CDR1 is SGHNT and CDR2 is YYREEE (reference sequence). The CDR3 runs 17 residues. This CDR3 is CASSLEYGTTLVYGYTF. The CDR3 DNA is TGTGCCAGCAGCTTAGAGTATGGGACAACCCTGGTCTATGGCTACACCTTC.

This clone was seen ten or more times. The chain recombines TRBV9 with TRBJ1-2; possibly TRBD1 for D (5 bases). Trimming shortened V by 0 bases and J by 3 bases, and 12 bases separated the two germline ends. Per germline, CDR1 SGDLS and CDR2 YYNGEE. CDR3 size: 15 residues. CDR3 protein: CASSVVSRGDYGYTF. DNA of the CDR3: TGTGCCAGCAGCGTAGTCAGTCGGGGGGACTATGGCTACACCTTC.

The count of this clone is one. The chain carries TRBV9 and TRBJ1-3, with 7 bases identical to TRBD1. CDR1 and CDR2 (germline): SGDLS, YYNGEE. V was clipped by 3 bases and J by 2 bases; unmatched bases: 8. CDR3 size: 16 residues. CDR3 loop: CASSGPGDSTGNTIYF. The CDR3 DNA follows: TGTGCCAGCAGCGGCCCAGGGGACAGTACTGGAAACACCATATATTTT.

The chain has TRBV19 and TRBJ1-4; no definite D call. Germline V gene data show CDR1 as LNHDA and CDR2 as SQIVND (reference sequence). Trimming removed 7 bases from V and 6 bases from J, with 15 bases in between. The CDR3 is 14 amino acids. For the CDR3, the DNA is TGTGCCAGTACATCCGGCAGGCTGTATGAAAAACTGTTTTTT. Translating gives CASTSGRLYEKLFF. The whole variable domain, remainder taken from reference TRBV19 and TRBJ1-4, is DGGITQSPKYLFRKEGQNVTLSCEQNLNHDAMYWYRQDPGQGLRLIYYSQIVNDFQKGDIAEGYSVSREKKESFPLTVTSAQKNPTAFYLCASTSGRLYEKLFFGSGTQLSVL.

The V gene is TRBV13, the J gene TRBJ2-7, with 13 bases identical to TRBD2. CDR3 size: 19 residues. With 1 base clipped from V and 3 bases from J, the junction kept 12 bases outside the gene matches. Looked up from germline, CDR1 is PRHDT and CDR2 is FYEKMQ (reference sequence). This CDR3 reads CASSLVGVGLAGAHYEQYF. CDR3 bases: TGTGCCAGCAGCTTAGTAGGTGTCGGACTAGCGGGGGCCCACTACGAGCAGTACTTC.

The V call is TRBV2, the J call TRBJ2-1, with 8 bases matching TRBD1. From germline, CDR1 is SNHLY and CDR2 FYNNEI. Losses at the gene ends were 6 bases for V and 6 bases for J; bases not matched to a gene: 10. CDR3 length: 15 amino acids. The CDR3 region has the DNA TGTGCCAGCAGCGGACAGGGACAGCATATCAATGAGCAGTTCTTC. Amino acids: CASSGQGQHINEQFF.

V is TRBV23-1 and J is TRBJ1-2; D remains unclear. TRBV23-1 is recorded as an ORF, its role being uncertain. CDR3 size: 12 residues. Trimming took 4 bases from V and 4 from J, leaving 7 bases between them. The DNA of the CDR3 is TGCGCCAGCAGTCTATGCGGCTATGGCTACACCTTC. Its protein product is CASSLCGYGYTF.

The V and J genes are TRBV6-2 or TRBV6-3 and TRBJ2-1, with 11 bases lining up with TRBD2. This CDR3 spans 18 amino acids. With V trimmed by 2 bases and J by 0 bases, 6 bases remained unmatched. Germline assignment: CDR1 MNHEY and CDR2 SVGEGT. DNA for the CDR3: TGTGCCAGCAGTTACCCTAGCGGGAGGTCTATCTCCTACAATGAGCAGTTCTTC. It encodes CASSYPSGRSISYNEQFF.